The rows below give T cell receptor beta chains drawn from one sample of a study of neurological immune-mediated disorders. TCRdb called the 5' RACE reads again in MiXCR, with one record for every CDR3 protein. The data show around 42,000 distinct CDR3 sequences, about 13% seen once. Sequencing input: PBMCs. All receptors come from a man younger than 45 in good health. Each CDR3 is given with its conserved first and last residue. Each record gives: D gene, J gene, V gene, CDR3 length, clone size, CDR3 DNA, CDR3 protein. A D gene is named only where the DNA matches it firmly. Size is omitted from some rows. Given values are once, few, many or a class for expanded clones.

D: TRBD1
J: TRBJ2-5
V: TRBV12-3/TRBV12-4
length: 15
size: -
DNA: TGTGCCAGCAGCCAGGACAGGGAATACCAAGAGACCCAGTACTTC
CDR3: CASSQDREYQETQYF

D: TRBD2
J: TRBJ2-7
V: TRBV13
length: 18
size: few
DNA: TGTGCCAGCAGCTCGGACAGGGGGACTAGCGGGAGGTTGGGGGAGCAGTACTTC
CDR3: CASSSDRGTSGRLGEQYF

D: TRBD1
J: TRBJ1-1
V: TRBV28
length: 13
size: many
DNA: TGTGCCAGCAGTTTGCGACAGGGGAGAGATCTTTTCTTT
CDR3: CASSLRQGRDLFF

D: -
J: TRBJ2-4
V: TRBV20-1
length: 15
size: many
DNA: TGCAGTGCTACCGGGGCCCAGGGTGGCAAAAACATTCAGTACTTC
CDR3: CSATGAQGGKNIQYF

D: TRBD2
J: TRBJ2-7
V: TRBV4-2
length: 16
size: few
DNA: TGTGCCAGCAGCCCTTATCAAGCGGGAGAGACCTACGAGCAGTACTTC
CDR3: CASSPYQAGETYEQYF

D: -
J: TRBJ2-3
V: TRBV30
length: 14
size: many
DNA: TGTGCCTGGAGTCCTCCCCCGGCGACAGATACGCAGTATTTT
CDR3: CAWSPPPATDTQYF

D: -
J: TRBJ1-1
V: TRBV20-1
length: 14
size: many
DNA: TGCAGTGCTAGATGGGCAGGGGCCAACACTGAAGCTTTCTTT
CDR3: CSARWAGANTEAFF

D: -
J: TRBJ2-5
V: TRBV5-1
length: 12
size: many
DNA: TGCGCCAGCAACGCCGGGTGGGAGACCCAGTACTTC
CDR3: CASNAGWETQYF

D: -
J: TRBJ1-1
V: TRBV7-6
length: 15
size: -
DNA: TGTGCCAGCAGCTCGGGGACGACTCAGGAGACTGAAGCTTTCTTT
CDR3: CASSSGTTQETEAFF

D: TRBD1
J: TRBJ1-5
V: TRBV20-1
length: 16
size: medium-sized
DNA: TGCAGTGCTACCCCTCGGACAGGTCAAAGCAATCAGCCCCAGCATTTT
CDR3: CSATPRTGQSNQPQHF

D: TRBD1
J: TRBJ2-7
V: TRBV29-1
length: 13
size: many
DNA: TGCAGCGTCGAAATGACAGGGGGCGGCGAGCAGTACTTC
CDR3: CSVEMTGGGEQYF

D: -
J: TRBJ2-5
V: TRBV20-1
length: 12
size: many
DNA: TGCAGTGCTCCCAGGGGGGAGGAGACCCAGTACTTC
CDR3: CSAPRGEETQYF

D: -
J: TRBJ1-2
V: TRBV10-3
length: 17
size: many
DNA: TGTGCCATCAGTGAGCCGGGGCCGAGGGGCACTAACTATGGCTACACCTTC
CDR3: CAISEPGPRGTNYGYTF

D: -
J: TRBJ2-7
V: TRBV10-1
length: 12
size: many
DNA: TGCGCCAGCAGTGAGTTGGGGGGCGAGCAGTACTTC
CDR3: CASSELGGEQYF

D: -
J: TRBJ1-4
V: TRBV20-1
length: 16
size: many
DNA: TGCAGTGCTAGAGATTATGCGGCAGGGCAAAATGAAAAACTGTTTTTT
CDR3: CSARDYAAGQNEKLFF

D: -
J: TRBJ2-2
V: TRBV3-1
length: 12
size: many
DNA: TGTGCCAGCAGCGAGTCCACCGGGGAGCTGTTTTTT
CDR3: CASSESTGELFF

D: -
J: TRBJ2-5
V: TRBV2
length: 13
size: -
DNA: TGTGCCAGCAGTAGTACTCTCCAAGAGACCCAGTACTTC
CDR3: CASSSTLQETQYF

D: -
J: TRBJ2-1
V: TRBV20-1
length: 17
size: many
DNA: TGCAGTGCTTCCTCGGGACTCCCTATTCCCGTCTACAATGAGCAGTTCTTC
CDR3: CSASSGLPIPVYNEQFF

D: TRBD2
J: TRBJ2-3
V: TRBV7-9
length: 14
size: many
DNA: TGTGCCAGCAGCCCTTTCGGGAGGGAAGATACGCAGTATTTT
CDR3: CASSPFGREDTQYF

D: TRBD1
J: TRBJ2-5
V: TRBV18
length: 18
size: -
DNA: TGTGCCAGCTCACGCAGAATACCGCGACAGGGAAACTCGGAGACCCAGTACTTC
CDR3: CASSRRIPRQGNSETQYF

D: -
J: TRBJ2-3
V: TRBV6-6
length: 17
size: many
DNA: TGTGCCAGCAGTATAGGGGTCAGGAGGACCTCCGGGGATACGCAGTATTTT
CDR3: CASSIGVRRTSGDTQYF

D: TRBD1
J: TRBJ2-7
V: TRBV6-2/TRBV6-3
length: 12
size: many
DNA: TGTGCCAGCGAGGGACAGATCTACGAGCAGTACTTC
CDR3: CASEGQIYEQYF

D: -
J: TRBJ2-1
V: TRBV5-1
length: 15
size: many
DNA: TGCGCCAGCAGCTTGTTAACGGTGCGGGTCAATGAGCAGTTCTTC
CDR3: CASSLLTVRVNEQFF

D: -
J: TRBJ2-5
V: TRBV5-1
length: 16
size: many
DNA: TGCGCCAGCAGCTTGGTTGGGAACACCGGTGGGGAGACCCAGTACTTC
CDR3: CASSLVGNTGGETQYF

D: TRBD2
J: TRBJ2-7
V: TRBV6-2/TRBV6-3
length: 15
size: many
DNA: TGTGCCAGCAGTTCCTACCTAGCGGCGACTTACGAGCAGTACTTC
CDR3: CASSSYLAATYEQYF

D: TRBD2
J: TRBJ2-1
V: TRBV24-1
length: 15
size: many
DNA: TGTGCCACCAGTGATCTAGCGGGAGGGGGTGTTGAGCAGTTCTTC
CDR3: CATSDLAGGGVEQFF

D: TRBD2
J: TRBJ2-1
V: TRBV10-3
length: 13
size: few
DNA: TGTGCCACCGCGCTAGCGGCCTACAATGAGCAGTTCTTC
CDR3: CATALAAYNEQFF

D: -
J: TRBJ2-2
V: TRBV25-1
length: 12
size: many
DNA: TGTGCCAGCAGAAATGGGGAGGAGGAGCTGTTTTTT
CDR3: CASRNGEEELFF

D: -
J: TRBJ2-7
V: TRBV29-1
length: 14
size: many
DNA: TGCAGCGTTGAAGAAGGGGCCAACTCCTACGAGCAGTACTTC
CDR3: CSVEEGANSYEQYF

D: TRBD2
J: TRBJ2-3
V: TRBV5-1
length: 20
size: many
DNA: TGCGCCAGCAGCTTTCTAACTAGCGGGAGCCCCTGGTCTCGCACAGATACGCAGTATTTT
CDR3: CASSFLTSGSPWSRTDTQYF

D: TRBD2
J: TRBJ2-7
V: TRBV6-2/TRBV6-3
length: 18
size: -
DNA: TGTGCCAGCAGTTACCACCTCGTCTCTAGCGGGAGTTTATACGAGCAGTACTTC
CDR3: CASSYHLVSSGSLYEQYF

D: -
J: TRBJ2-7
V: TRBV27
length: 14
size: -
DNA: TGTGCCAGCAGTTTTTGGTCGGGAGCCTACGAGCAGTACTTC
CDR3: CASSFWSGAYEQYF

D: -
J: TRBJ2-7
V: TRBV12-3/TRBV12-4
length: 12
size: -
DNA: TGTGCCAGCAGCCCAGGGTTCCACGAGCAGTACTTC
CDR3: CASSPGFHEQYF

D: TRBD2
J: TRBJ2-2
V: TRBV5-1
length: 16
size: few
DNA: TGCGCCAGCAGCTTACTAGCGGGAGTACGAACCGGGGAGCTGTTTTTT
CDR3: CASSLLAGVRTGELFF

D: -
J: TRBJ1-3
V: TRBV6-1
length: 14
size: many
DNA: TGTGCCAGCAGTGAAGTGAGGGCTGGAAACACCATATATTTT
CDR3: CASSEVRAGNTIYF

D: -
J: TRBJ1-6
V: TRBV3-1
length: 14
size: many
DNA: TGTGCCAGCAGCCAGGTACGGCGAAATTCACCCCTCCACTTT
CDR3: CASSQVRRNSPLHF

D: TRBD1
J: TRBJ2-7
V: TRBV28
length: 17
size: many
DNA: TGTGCCAGCAGTTTATCCCCGGGACAGGGGGCTTCGTACGAGCAGTACTTC
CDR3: CASSLSPGQGASYEQYF

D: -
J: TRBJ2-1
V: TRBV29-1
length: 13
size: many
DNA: TGCAGCGTTGAAAGTGGTGGGGGGACTGAGCAGTTCTTC
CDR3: CSVESGGGTEQFF

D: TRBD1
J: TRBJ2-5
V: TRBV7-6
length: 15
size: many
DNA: TGTGCCAGCAGACGACAGGGGGTGGGCCAAGAGACCCAGTACTTC
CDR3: CASRRQGVGQETQYF

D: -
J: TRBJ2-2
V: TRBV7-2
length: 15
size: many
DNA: TGTGCCAGCAGCTTTTTGAGCGCGAACACCGGGGAGCTGTTTTTT
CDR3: CASSFLSANTGELFF

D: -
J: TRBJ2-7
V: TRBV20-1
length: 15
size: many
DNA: TGCAGTGCTAGAGACGGTGGTGATGACACCTACGAGCAGTACTTC
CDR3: CSARDGGDDTYEQYF

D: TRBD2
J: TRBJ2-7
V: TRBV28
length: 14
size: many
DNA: TGTGCCAGCAGAACCGGGACTAGCGGCGGCGGGCAGTACTTC
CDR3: CASRTGTSGGGQYF

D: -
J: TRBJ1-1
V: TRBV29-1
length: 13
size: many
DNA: TGCAGCGTTGAACTGAGGGGGAACACTGAAGCTTTCTTT
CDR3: CSVELRGNTEAFF

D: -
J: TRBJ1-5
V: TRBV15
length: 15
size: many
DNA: TGTGCCACCAGCAGAGAAGTAGTAAATTATCAGCCCCAGCATTTT
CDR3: CATSREVVNYQPQHF

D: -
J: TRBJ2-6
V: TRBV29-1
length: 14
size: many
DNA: TGCAGCGTTGAACTGAATTCTGGGGCCAACGTCCTGACTTTC
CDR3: CSVELNSGANVLTF

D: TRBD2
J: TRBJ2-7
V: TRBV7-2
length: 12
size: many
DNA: TGTGCCAGCAGCACGGGAGGCTACGAGCAGTACTTC
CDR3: CASSTGGYEQYF

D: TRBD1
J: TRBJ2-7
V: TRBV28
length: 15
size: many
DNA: TGTGCCAGCAGTTTACCCGACAGGGCAAACTACGAGCAGTACTTC
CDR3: CASSLPDRANYEQYF

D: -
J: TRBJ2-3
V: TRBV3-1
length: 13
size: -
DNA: TGTGCCAGCAGCCAACCAGTCGGGATTCTGGTGTATTTT
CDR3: CASSQPVGILVYF

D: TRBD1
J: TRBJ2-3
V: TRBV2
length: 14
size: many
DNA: TGTGCCAGCGACCTAGACAGGGCCTCAGATACGCAGTATTTT
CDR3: CASDLDRASDTQYF

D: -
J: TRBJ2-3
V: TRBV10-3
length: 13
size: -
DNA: TGTGCCATCAGTGAGCCCCCGTTAGATACGCAGTATTTT
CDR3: CAISEPPLDTQYF

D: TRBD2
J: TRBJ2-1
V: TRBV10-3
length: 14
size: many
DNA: TGTGCCATCAGTACCGGGACTAGCGGGGCCGAGCAGTTCTTC
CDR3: CAISTGTSGAEQFF

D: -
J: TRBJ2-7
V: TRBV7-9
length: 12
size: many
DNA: TGTGCCAGCAGCTTAGTCCCCTACGAGCAGTACTTC
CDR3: CASSLVPYEQYF

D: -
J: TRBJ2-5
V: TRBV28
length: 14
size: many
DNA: TGTGCCAGCAGTGGGGGCGCGGGTAGGGGGACCCAGTACTTC
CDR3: CASSGGAGRGTQYF